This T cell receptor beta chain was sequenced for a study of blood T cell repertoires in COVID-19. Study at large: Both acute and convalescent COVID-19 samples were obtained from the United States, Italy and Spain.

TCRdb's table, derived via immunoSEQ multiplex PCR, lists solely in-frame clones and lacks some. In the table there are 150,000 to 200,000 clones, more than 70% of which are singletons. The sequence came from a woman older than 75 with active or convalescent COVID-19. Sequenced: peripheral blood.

The CDR3 reads CASSFLLDQPQHF. Here the CDR3 DNA reads TGTGCCAGCAGCTTCCTACTGGATCAGCCCCAGCATTTT. The V and J genes are TRBV7-2 and TRBJ1-5; D not certain. CDR1 and CDR2 (germline): SGHTA, FQGNSA. Trimming removed 3 bases at V and 5 bases at J, with 8 bases between. CDR3 size: 13 residues.